The 28 T cell receptor beta chains below were found in one sample sequenced in a study of blood T cell repertoires in COVID-19. The data were produced by immunoSEQ multiplex PCR, yet TCRdb's version contains in-frame clones alone and is incomplete. Of some 30,000 clones in the sample, over 75% were seen once. Sequencing was carried out using peripheral blood. The receptors stem from a man aged 55 to 70 with active COVID-19.

The V and J genes are TRBV27 and TRBJ2-3, with D possibly matching TRBD2 (5 bases). CDR1 and CDR2 from the germline V gene are MNHEY and SMNVEV (reference sequence). V was pared by 3 bases and J by 0 bases, with 10 bases between. The CDR3 is made up of 15 amino acids. The chain's CDR3 is CASSLAGRSTDTQYF. In DNA, the CDR3 is TGTGCCAGCAGTTTGGCGGGTCGTAGCACAGATACGCAGTATTTT.

This sequence joins TRBV5-1 and TRBJ2-3; TRBD1 aligns across 7 bases. Germline V gene lookup returns CDR1 SGHRS and CDR2 YFSETQ. V was clipped by 4 bases and J by 2 bases; unmatched bases: 4. CDR3 length: 14 residues. In DNA form, the CDR3 reads TGCGCCAGCAGCCGGGACAGCTCCACAGATACGCAGTATTTT. Translated: CASSRDSSTDTQYF.

This chain uses TRBV4-2 with TRBJ2-2; the match to TRBD2 covers 7 bases. CDR1 and CDR2 from the germline V gene are LGHNA and YNFKEQ. Germline trimming cut 1 base from V and 4 bases from J; bases unmatched to any gene: 6. This CDR3 has 16 residues. CDR3 loop: CASSQGEGLGTGELFF. CDR3 in DNA: TGTGCCAGCAGCCAAGGGGAGGGCCTGGGCACCGGGGAGCTGTTTTTT.

This clone occurred a few times. This chain connects TRBV6-2 or TRBV6-3 to TRBJ2-2; no firm D call. V lost 0 bases and J lost 1, with 12 bases in between. CDR1 and CDR2 from the germline V gene are MNHEY and SVGEGT. This CDR3 region has 17 residues. This chain's CDR3 is CASSYSTSLENTGELFF. The DNA of the CDR3 is TGTGCCAGCAGTTACTCGACATCCCTTGAGAACACCGGGGAGCTGTTTTTT.

The chain is built from TRBV11-2 and TRBJ2-7, with a tentative D call TRBD1 (6 bases). The CDR3 length is 17 residues. CDR1 and CDR2 (germline): SGHAT, FQNNGV. V was cut by 1 base and J by 5 bases, with 21 bases left in between. CDR3 bases: TGTGCCAGCAGCTTAGCACCAGCACAGGGCATGAGGCACGAGCAGTACTTC. Translation gives CASSLAPAQGMRHEQYF.

The chain combines TRBV10-1 with TRBJ2-7, with TRBD1 matching over 8 bases. The CDR3 has 13 residues. With 4 bases clipped from V and 7 bases from J, the junction kept 6 bases outside the gene matches. Germline V CDR1 and CDR2: WNHNN, SYGVQD (reference sequence). CDR3 DNA sequence: TGCGCCAGCAGTGGGGGGACAGGCGGGGAGCAGTACTTC. This codes for CASSGGTGGEQYF.

The V and J genes are TRBV5-6 and TRBJ2-1; 10 bases fit TRBD2. This CDR3 region has 15 residues. Losses at the gene ends were 4 bases for V and 4 bases for J; bases not matched to a gene: 5. Germline V gives CDR1 SGHDT, CDR2 YYEEEE. The CDR3 nucleotides read TGTGCCAGCAGCCGACGGACTAGCGGATACAATGAGCAGTTCTTC. Amino acid sequence: CASSRRTSGYNEQFF. Complete variable domain (other parts from reference TRBV5-6 and TRBJ2-1): DAGVTQSPTHLIKTRGQQVTLRCSPKSGHDTVSWYQQALGQGPQFIFQYYEEEERQRGNFPDRFSGHQFPNYSSELNVNALLLGDSALYLCASSRRTSGYNEQFFGPGTRLTVL.

This chain joins TRBV2 and TRBJ2-1, with D unresolved. The CDR3 is 11 residues long. The V and J ends lost 2 bases and 10 bases respectively, with 6 bases between them. Germline V CDR1 and CDR2: SNHLY, FYNNEI. This CDR3 reads CASSEFSEQFF. CDR3 nucleotides: TGTGCCAGCAGTGAATTTAGCGAGCAGTTCTTC. Based on the CDR3 plus reference TRBV2 and TRBJ2-1, the full variable domain is EPEVTQTPSHQVTQMGQEVILRCVPISNHLYFYWYRQILGQKVEFLVSFYNNEISEKSEIFDDQFSVERPDGSNFTLKIRSTKLEDSAMYFCASSEFSEQFFGPGTRLTVL.

This chain uses TRBV5-1 with TRBJ2-3; TRBD1 aligns across 11 bases. The V and J ends lost 1 base and 5 bases, in that order; junction bases with no gene match: 3. There are 15 residues in the CDR3. From germline, CDR1 is SGHRS and CDR2 YFSETQ. In DNA form, the CDR3 reads TGCGCCAGCAGCTTGAGGGGACAGGGGGAAGATACGCAGTATTTT. It encodes CASSLRGQGEDTQYF.

The gene calls are TRBV9 and TRBJ2-3; D is unclear. V dropped 4 bases and J dropped 6 bases, with 9 bases sitting between them. The CDR3 length is 12 residues. Germline V gene lookup returns CDR1 SGDLS and CDR2 YYNGEE. The CDR3 sequence: CASSPRLDTQYF. The CDR3 DNA is TGTGCCAGCAGCCCTAGGTTGGATACGCAGTATTTT.

The chain carries TRBV10-3 and TRBJ2-7; 10 bases are shared with TRBD2. Losses at the gene ends were 4 bases for V and 2 bases for J; bases not matched to a gene: 5. There are 15 residues in the CDR3. CDR1 and CDR2 from the germline V gene are ENHRY and SYGVKD. The CDR3 reads CAISGTGTSAYEQYV. In DNA, the CDR3 is TGTGCCATCAGTGGGACCGGGACTAGCGCCTACGAGCAGTACGTC.

The chain carries TRBV27 and TRBJ2-1, with 10 bases identical to TRBD1. CDR1 is MNHEY and CDR2 is SMNVEV in the germline V gene (reference sequence). Germline trimming cut 4 bases from V and 4 bases from J; bases unmatched to any gene: 7. The CDR3 runs 16 residues. The CDR3 bases are TGTGCCAGCAGTTCTCGGAGGGGACAGGGGTACAATGAGCAGTTCTTC. It specifies CASSSRRGQGYNEQFF.

The V and J genes are TRBV3-1 (or the pseudogene TRBV3-2) and TRBJ1-2; the D gene is possibly TRBD1 (6 bases). The CDR3 is 13 residues long. V was cut by 3 bases and J by 4 bases, with 9 bases left in between. Germline V gene sequence: CDR1 LGHDT, CDR2 YNNKEL (reference sequence). The CDR3 DNA is TGTGCCAGCAGCCATGGGGGCCTCTATGGCTACACCTTC. Translating gives CASSHGGLYGYTF.

The sample holds a few counts of this clone. V is TRBV5-4 and J is TRBJ2-7; D not resolved. The V gene's germline CDR1 is SGHNT and CDR2 YYREEE (reference sequence). The CDR3 totals 13 residues. V was clipped by 0 bases and J by 2 bases, with 6 bases between them. The CDR3 coding sequence is TGTGCCAGCAGCTTGGGCGGCCCCTACGAGCAGTACTTC. Amino acids: CASSLGGPYEQYF. Based on the CDR3 plus reference TRBV5-4 and TRBJ2-7, the full variable domain is ETGVTQSPTHLIKTRGQQVTLRCSSQSGHNTVSWYQQALGQGPQFIFQYYREEENGRGNFPPRFSGLQFPNYSSELNVNALELDDSALYLCASSLGGPYEQYFGPGTRLTVT.

This clone was observed a few times. The chain has TRBV7-2 and TRBJ2-3; 7 bases fit TRBD2. The germline V gene has CDR1 SGHTA and CDR2 FQGNSA. The CDR3 has 16 residues. The J segment lost 7 bases and the V segment lost 1 base, leaving 11 bases of the junction unmatched. The CDR3 DNA sequence: TGTGCCAGCAGCTTAGGGGGGAGCGGGGACGGAAATACGCAGTATTTT. Its translation: CASSLGGSGDGNTQYF.

This chain connects TRBV24-1 to TRBJ2-3, with TRBD2 matching over 12 bases. The CDR3 is 18 amino acids. The ends lost 3 bases at V and 1 base at J; junction bases unmatched: 7. Germline CDR1 reads KGHDR; CDR2 reads SFDVKD. CDR3 amino acids: CATSDPTRLAGGTDTQYF. Here the CDR3 DNA reads TGTGCCACCAGTGATCCAACCAGACTAGCGGGGGGCACAGATACGCAGTATTTT.

The chain's CDR3 is CASSPTGARSYNEQFF. CDR3 nucleotide sequence: TGTGCCAGCAGCCCCACAGGGGCCCGCTCCTACAATGAGCAGTTCTTC. The chain employs TRBV7-9 and TRBJ2-1; 7 bases map to TRBD1. This CDR3 region has 16 residues. Germline trimming cut 5 bases from V and 0 bases from J; bases unmatched to any gene: 7. Germline lookup yields CDR1 SEHNR and CDR2 FQNEAQ (reference sequence).

J is TRBJ2-1 and V is TRBV7-6; 10 bases fit TRBD2. Losses at the gene ends were 2 bases for V and 7 bases for J; bases not matched to a gene: 8. Per germline, CDR1 SGHVS and CDR2 FNYEAQ. The CDR3 totals 16 residues. DNA of the CDR3: TGTGCCAGCAGCTTACAGCCGGGACTAGCGAGGAATGAGCAGTTCTTC. Encoded protein: CASSLQPGLARNEQFF. Full variable domain (remainder filled in from reference TRBV7-6 and TRBJ2-1): GAGVSQSPRYKVTKRGQDVALRCDPISGHVSLYWYRQALGQGPEFLTYFNYEAQQDKSGLPNDRFSAERPEGSISTLTIQRTEQRDSAMYRCASSLQPGLARNEQFFGPGTRLTVL.

The rearrangement links TRBV5-4 to TRBJ2-1, with a weak D call TRBD2 (6 bases). The CDR3 totals 15 residues. Between the trimmed V and J ends, which lost 4 bases and 1 base, there was a span of 12 bases. Germline V lookup: CDR1 SGHNT, CDR2 YYREEE (reference sequence). For the CDR3, the DNA is TGTGCCAGCAGCGACTTCGCGGGATCCTACAATGAGCAGTTCTTC. It specifies CASSDFAGSYNEQFF.

The chain links TRBV6-5 to TRBJ2-1; TRBD2 agrees at 9 bases. The CDR3 sequence is 15 residues long. V lost 5 bases, J lost 8 bases, and 10 bases stayed unmatched. Germline V CDR1 and CDR2: MNHEY, SVGAGI. The CDR3 nucleotides are TGTGCCAGCAGTAAGACTAGCGGAATCCCCCATGAGCAGTTCTTC. Translated: CASSKTSGIPHEQFF.

The V gene is TRBV5-1, the J gene TRBJ2-3; the match to TRBD2 covers 9 bases. The germline CDR1 and CDR2 sequences are SGHRS and YFSETQ. V was pared by 1 base and J by 4 bases, with 4 bases of the junction left unmatched. The CDR3 sequence is 15 residues long. As DNA, the CDR3 is TGCGCCAGCAGCTTGCTAGCGGGAATGCCAGATACGCAGTATTTT. Protein: CASSLLAGMPDTQYF.

The chain recombines TRBV10-3 with TRBJ2-1; 10 bases agree with TRBD2. CDR1 and CDR2 from the germline V gene are ENHRY and SYGVKD. V was clipped by 0 bases and J by 6 bases; unmatched bases: 8. The CDR3 spans 17 residues. The CDR3 loop is CAISESLPSGGPNEQFF. The CDR3, as DNA: TGTGCCATCAGTGAGTCGCTGCCTAGCGGGGGTCCCAATGAGCAGTTCTTC.

The genes are TRBV7-3 and TRBJ2-1, with D possibly being TRBD2 (6 bases). The germline CDR1 and CDR2 sequences are SGHTA and FQGTGA. Trimming stripped 4 bases from V and 2 bases from J, with 15 bases between. CDR3 size: 16 residues. The chain's CDR3 is CASSSTGTAPYNEQFF. The CDR3 bases are TGTGCCAGCAGCTCGACCGGGACTGCCCCCTACAATGAGCAGTTCTTC.

V usage is TRBV4-1 and J usage is TRBJ2-5, with TRBD2 identical over 13 bases. Germline values: CDR1 MGHRA, CDR2 YSYEKL. There are 15 residues in the CDR3. The ends lost 5 bases at V and 4 bases at J; junction bases unmatched: 4. The DNA for the CDR3 is TGCGCCAGCAGCTCCCGGACTAGCGGGAGAGAGACCCAGTACTTC. This sequence encodes CASSSRTSGRETQYF.

The J gene is TRBJ2-1, the V gene TRBV7-9; D is perhaps TRBD1 (5 bases). V was trimmed by 3 bases and J by 2 bases, leaving 14 bases between them. Germline CDR1 and CDR2: SEHNR and FQNEAQ (reference sequence). The CDR3 is 16 residues long. The CDR3 protein is CASSLAREITYNEQFF. The CDR3 coding sequence is TGTGCCAGCAGCTTGGCCAGGGAAATCACCTACAATGAGCAGTTCTTC.

The chain uses TRBV5-1 and TRBJ2-3; 7 bases map to TRBD2. J lost 6 bases, V lost 7 bases, and 8 bases had no gene match. Germline CDR1 and CDR2: SGHRS and YFSETQ. The CDR3 has 13 residues. The CDR3 nucleotides read TGCGCCAGCTGGGAGGGGATATCCGATACGCAGTATTTT. It translates to CASWEGISDTQYF.

This rearrangement joins TRBV5-4 to TRBJ2-2, with TRBD1 identical over 9 bases. Unmatched junction bases numbered 2, after V lost 1 base and J lost 1 base. Germline CDR1 SGHNT, CDR2 YYREEE (reference sequence). This CDR3 region has 16 residues. This chain's CDR3 is CASSLWTGVNTGELFF. The CDR3 nucleotides read TGTGCCAGCAGCTTGTGGACAGGGGTGAACACCGGGGAGCTGTTTTTT.

The genes are TRBV29-1 and TRBJ1-6; D is undetermined. The germline V and J ends were trimmed by 6 bases and 4 bases, with 13 bases remaining between them. The germline CDR1 and CDR2 sequences are SQVTM and ANQGSEA. This CDR3 comprises 14 residues. CDR3 sequence (DNA): TGCAGCGTACGTTCTGAGGCATATAATTCACCCCTCCACTTT. Its protein product is CSVRSEAYNSPLHF.